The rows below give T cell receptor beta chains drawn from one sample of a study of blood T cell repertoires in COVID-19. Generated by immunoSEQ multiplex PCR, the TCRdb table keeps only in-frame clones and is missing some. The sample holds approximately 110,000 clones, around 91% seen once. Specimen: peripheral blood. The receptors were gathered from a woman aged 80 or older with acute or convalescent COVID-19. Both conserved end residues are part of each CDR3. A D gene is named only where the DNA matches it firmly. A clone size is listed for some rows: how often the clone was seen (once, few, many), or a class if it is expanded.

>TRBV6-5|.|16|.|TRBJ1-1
CASSYSIQGGNTEAFF
TGTGCCAGCAGTTACTCGATCCAGGGAGGGAACACTGAAGCTTTCTTT
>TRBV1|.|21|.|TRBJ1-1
CTSSPEEQGRQDQAMNTEAFF
TGCACCAGCAGCCCAGAAGAACAAGGTCGTCAGGATCAGGCGATGAACACTGAAGCTTTCTTT
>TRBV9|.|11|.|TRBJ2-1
CASSVGGAQFF
TGTGCCAGCAGCGTAGGGGGCGCGCAGTTCTTC
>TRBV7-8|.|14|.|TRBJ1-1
CASSSGLSNTEAFF
TGTGCCAGCAGCTCTGGACTCTCGAACACTGAAGCTTTCTTT
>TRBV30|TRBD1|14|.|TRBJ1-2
CAWTRDRGLYGYTF
TGTGCCTGGACCAGGGACAGGGGGCTCTATGGCTACACCTTC
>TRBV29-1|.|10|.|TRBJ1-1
CSSGNTEAFF
TGCAGCTCCGGGAACACTGAAGCTTTCTTT
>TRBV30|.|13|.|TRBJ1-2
CAWSGANNYGYTF
TGTGCCTGGAGTGGGGCTAACAACTATGGCTACACCTTC
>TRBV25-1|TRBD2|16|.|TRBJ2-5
CASSDLVAGAQETQYF
TGTGCCAGCAGTGACCTAGTAGCGGGGGCCCAAGAGACCCAGTACTTC
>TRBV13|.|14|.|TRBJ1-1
CASSLRGIHTEAFF
TGTGCCAGCTCCCTAAGGGGCATCCACACTGAAGCTTTCTTT
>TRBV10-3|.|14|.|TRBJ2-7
CAISQQGSSYEQYF
TGTGCCATCAGTCAACAGGGCTCTTCGTACGAGCAGTACTTC
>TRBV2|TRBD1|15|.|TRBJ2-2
CASSASDRATGELFF
TGTGCCAGCAGTGCGTCCGACAGGGCGACCGGGGAGCTGTTTTTT
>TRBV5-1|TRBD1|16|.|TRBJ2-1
CASSTGDSLSYNEQFF
TGCGCCAGCAGCACCGGGGACAGCCTCTCCTACAATGAGCAGTTCTTC
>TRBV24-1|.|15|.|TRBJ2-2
CATSDLAWGAGELFF
TGTGCCACCAGTGATTTGGCATGGGGCGCCGGGGAGCTGTTTTTT
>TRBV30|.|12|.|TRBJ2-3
CAWSGDTHTQYF
TGTGCCTGGAGCGGGGATACGCATACGCAGTATTTT
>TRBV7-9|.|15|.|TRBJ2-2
CASSFSTGATGELFF
TGTGCCAGCAGCTTCTCCACAGGAGCCACCGGGGAGCTGTTTTTT
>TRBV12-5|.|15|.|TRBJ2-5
CASGLVQGGLQTQYF
TGTGCTAGTGGTTTGGTACAGGGCGGGCTACAGACCCAGTACTTC
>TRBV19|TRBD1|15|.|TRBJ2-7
CASSYVTGNSYEQYF
TGTGCCAGTAGCTACGTGACAGGGAACTCCTACGAGCAGTACTTC
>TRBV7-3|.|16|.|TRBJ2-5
CASSLSGGRGGETQYF
TGTGCCAGCAGCTTAAGTGGCGGCAGGGGTGGAGAGACCCAGTACTTC
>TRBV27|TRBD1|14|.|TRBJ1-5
CASSPGQGNQPQHF
TGTGCCAGCAGTCCGGGACAGGGCAATCAGCCCCAGCATTTT
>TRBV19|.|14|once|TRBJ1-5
CATTEWESNQPQHF
TGTGCCACCACGGAGTGGGAGAGCAATCAGCCCCAGCATTTT
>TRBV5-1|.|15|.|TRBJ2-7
CASSFTEGGGYEQYF
TGCGCCAGCAGCTTCACCGAAGGGGGTGGATACGAGCAGTACTTC
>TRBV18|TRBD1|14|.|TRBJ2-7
CASSPGTGSNEQYF
TGTGCCAGCTCACCAGGGACAGGGTCCAACGAGCAGTACTTC
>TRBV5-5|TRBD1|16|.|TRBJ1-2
CASSLFSTGDNYGYTF
TGTGCCAGCAGCTTGTTCTCGACAGGGGACAACTATGGCTACACCTTC
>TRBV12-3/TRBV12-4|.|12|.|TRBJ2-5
CASSPPGATQYF
TGTGCCAGCAGCCCCCCAGGGGCGACCCAGTACTTC
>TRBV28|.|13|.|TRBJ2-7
CASSSPESYEQYF
TGTGCCAGCAGTTCCCCAGAATCCTACGAGCAGTACTTC
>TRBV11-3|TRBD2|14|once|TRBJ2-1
CASSAGLAHPEQFF
TGTGCCAGCAGCGCGGGACTAGCCCACCCTGAGCAGTTCTTC
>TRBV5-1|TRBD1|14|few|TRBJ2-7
CASSFRTGDHEQYF
TGCGCCAGCAGCTTTAGGACAGGTGACCACGAGCAGTACTTC
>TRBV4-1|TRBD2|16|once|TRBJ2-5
CASSRTSGGAEETQYF
TGCGCCAGCAGCAGGACTAGCGGGGGGGCAGAAGAGACCCAGTACTTC
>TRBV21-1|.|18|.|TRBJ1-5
CASSGRTGGFAAEQPQHF
TGTGCCAGCAGCGGGAGGACAGGGGGCTTCGCGGCCGAACAGCCCCAGCATTTT
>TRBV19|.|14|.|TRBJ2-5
CASSSAEGIETQYF
TGTGCCAGTAGTTCGGCCGAGGGTATTGAGACCCAGTACTTC
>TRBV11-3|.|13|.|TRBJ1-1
CASSLGAGTEAFF
TGTGCCAGCAGCTTGGGGGCTGGTACTGAAGCTTTCTTT
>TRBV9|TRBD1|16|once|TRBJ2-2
CASSVGTGGNTGELFF
TGTGCCAGCAGCGTGGGGACAGGGGGAAACACCGGGGAGCTGTTTTTT
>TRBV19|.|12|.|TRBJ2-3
CASSIASGTQYF
TGTGCCAGTAGTATAGCAAGCGGTACGCAGTATTTT
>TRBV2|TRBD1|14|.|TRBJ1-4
CASTRQGPNEKLFF
TGTGCCAGCACTCGACAGGGTCCTAATGAAAAACTGTTTTTT
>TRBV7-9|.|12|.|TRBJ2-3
CAIRSGRDTQYF
TGTGCCATCAGAAGCGGAAGGGATACGCAGTATTTT
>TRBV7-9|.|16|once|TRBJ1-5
CASSDGRGGSNQPQHF
TGTGCCAGCAGCGATGGGCGGGGTGGTAGCAATCAGCCCCAGCATTTT
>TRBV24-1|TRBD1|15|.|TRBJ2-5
CATSRGTVVQETQYF
TGTGCCACCAGCAGGGGGACAGTTGTCCAAGAGACCCAGTACTTC
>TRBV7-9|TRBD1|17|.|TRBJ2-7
CASSGRTGGLSAYEQYF
TGTGCCAGCAGCGGCCGGACAGGGGGCTTGTCGGCATACGAGCAGTACTTC
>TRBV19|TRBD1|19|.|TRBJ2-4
CASSIVYLGSGAGGNIQYF
TGTGCCAGTAGTATAGTTTATTTGGGGTCAGGGGCAGGGGGAAACATTCAGTACTTC
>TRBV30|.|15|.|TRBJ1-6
CAWSVRSSYNSPLHF
TGTGCCTGGAGTGTACGGAGCTCCTATAATTCACCCCTCCACTTT
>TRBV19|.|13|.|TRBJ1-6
CASSIYRQSPLHF
TGTGCCAGTAGTATCTACAGGCAATCACCCCTCCACTTT
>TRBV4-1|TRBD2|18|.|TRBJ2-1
CASSQVPPGAGGLHEQFF
TGCGCCAGCAGCCAAGTCCCGCCTGGAGCGGGGGGGCTGCATGAGCAGTTCTTC
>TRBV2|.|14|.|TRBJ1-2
CASRDRVGGDGYTF
TGTGCCAGCAGGGACCGCGTGGGAGGTGATGGCTACACCTTC
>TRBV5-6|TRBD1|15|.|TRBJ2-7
CASSAGLTGNHEQYF
TGTGCCAGCAGCGCGGGCCTGACAGGGAACCACGAGCAGTACTTC
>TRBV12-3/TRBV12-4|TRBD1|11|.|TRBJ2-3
CASKRDRTQYF
TGTGCCAGCAAAAGGGACAGAACGCAGTATTTT
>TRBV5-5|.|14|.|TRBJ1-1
CASSFPLQGTEAFF
TGTGCCAGCAGCTTCCCGCTGCAGGGAACTGAAGCTTTCTTT
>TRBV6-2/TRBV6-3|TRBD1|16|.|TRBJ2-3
CASSYAGGVGTDTQYF
TGTGCCAGCAGTTACGCAGGGGGCGTTGGCACAGATACGCAGTATTTT
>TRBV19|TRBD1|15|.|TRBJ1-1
CASSISGQGLSEAFF
TGTGCCAGTAGTATATCGGGACAGGGCCTTTCTGAAGCTTTCTTT
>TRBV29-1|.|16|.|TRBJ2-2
CSVVTGTPANTGELFF
TGCAGCGTTGTGACCGGGACACCCGCGAACACCGGGGAGCTGTTTTTT
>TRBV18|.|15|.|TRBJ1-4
CASSPLDIFGEKLFF
TGTGCCAGCTCACCACTGGACATATTCGGTGAAAAACTGTTTTTT
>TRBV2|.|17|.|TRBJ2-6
CASSIGDGGSGANVLTF
TGTGCCAGCAGCATAGGGGACGGGGGCTCTGGGGCCAACGTCCTGACTTTC
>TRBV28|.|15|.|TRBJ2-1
CASSSVPTAYNEQFF
TGTGCCAGCAGTTCGGTCCCCACAGCCTACAATGAGCAGTTCTTC
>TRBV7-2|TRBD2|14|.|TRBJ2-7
CASSFRTSSYEQYF
TGTGCCAGCAGCTTCAGGACTAGCTCCTACGAGCAGTACTTC
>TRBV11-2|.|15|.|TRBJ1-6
CASSGGVQGGSPLHF
TGTGCCAGCAGCGGAGGGGTCCAGGGAGGGTCACCCCTCCACTTT
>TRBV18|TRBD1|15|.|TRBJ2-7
CASSLGTTGGYEQYF
TGTGCCAGCTCACTAGGGACGACAGGGGGCTACGAGCAGTACTTC